This TCR beta chain was sequenced during a study of blood T cell repertoires in COVID-19. Using immunoSEQ multiplex PCR, the repertoire was profiled, and TCRdb retains in-frame clones only, with some absent. The repertoire holds 200,000 to 300,000 clones, with roughly 85% as singletons. V was pared by 6 bases and J by 4 bases, with 14 bases between. The CDR3 runs 14 residues. The germline V gene has CDR1 LNHDA and CDR2 SQIVND (reference sequence). The sequence was obtained from a woman younger than 30 with acute or convalescent COVID-19. The material sequenced was peripheral blood. The rearrangement joins TRBV19 to TRBJ2-3; tentative D call: TRBD2 (6 bases). The CDR3 DNA follows: TGTGCCAGTAGGCCGTCGGGGAGGCCAGATACGCAGTATTTT. This gives the protein CASRPSGRPDTQYF.